This TCR beta chain stems from a study of control samples from healthy donors and cancer patients (dated by TCRdb to 2020 to 2022). From the germline V gene (reference sequence), CDR1 is SEHNR and CDR2 is FQNEAQ. The CDR3, cysteine through phenylalanine, is 16 amino acids long. The entry retains the CDR3 DNA only, 48 bases that are in frame from base 1. V is trimmed back by 5 bases and J by 10 bases, and the junction contains 12 bases that no gene match accounts for. Libraries were built with the immunoSEQ multiplex PCR assay. TCRdb holds this immuneACCESS table with in-frame rearrangements only. Some clones are missing; in checked studies, unresolved V genes explain under half, and the rest has no known cause. This sample gives tens of thousands of clones in total; about 91% of them show up just once. The ten largest account for 6.5% to 8.5% of the sample. Notes on this clone: Its antigen remains unidentified. No base-level quality is on record; no much larger clone is a single base apart.

The source of this sequence is a man aged 50 to 59 in good health. The material sequenced was blood. The V and J segments used are TRBV7-9 and TRBJ1-6; 9 middle bases align to TRBD1. The DNA reads TGTGCCAGCAGCCAGAACAGGGGGCTGCGGGGCTCACCCCTCCACTTT. This gives the protein CASSQNRGLRGSPLHF.